The 3 T cell receptor beta chains presented below share a single source sample, sequenced in a study of lymphopenia after photon versus proton radiotherapy. The method was immunoSEQ multiplex PCR; TCRdb's version includes in-frame clones alone and lacks a portion of them. Of under 70,000 clones detected, roughly 92% appear once; the ten largest clones hold about 2.2%. This material consisted of peripheral blood, taken from a patient treated with photon-based radiotherapy. Source of these receptors: a woman between 40 and 50 years old with cholangiocarcinoma.

This sequence joins TRBV18 and TRBJ2-5; 11 bases agree with TRBD2. The better agreement between TRBJ2-7 and the DNA end casts doubt on the J call. The CDR3 totals 15 residues. Germline CDR1 and CDR2: KGHSH and LQKENI. CDR3 DNA sequence: TGTGCCAGCTCACTTACTAGCGGGAGTGCCTACGAGCAGTACTTC. This sequence encodes CASSLTSGSAYEQYF.

The chain joins TRBV5-8 to TRBJ2-5, with D unclear. Germline V CDR1 and CDR2: SGHTS, YDEGEE. The ends were cut back, 2 bases at V and 1 base at J, with 9 bases in the middle. This CDR3 has 14 amino acids. The CDR3 sequence: CASSFDSTQETQYF. In nucleotides, the CDR3 is TGTGCCAGCAGCTTCGACTCGACCCAAGAGACCCAGTACTTC.

This chain connects TRBV20-1 to TRBJ2-1; D gene uncertain. The V gene's germline CDR1 is DFQATT and CDR2 SNEGSKA (reference sequence). This CDR3 comprises 11 residues. The ends were cut back, 0 bases at V and 11 bases at J, with 8 bases in the middle. The CDR3 spells CSARDHPQQFF. Here the CDR3 DNA reads TGCAGTGCTAGAGATCACCCCCAGCAGTTCTTC.